The 24 T cell receptor beta chains listed next were all sequenced from one sample in a study of blood T cells in healthy people across ages. With a J-beta primer mix and a sample-barcoded 5' primer, a second PCR ran about 7 to 12 cycles. TCRdb reprocessed the 5' RACE reads via MiXCR and lists one record per CDR3 protein. The sample records 1 million or so distinct CDR3 sequences, under 45% being singletons. The sequencing input was blood. The source of these receptors is a woman aged 60 to 75 in good health.

The chain uses TRBV28 and TRBJ2-7; D gene ambiguous. Trimming cost V 3 bases and J 4 bases, with 10 bases left between them. Germline CDR1 MDHEN, CDR2 SYDVKM. This CDR3 has 13 residues. The DNA for the CDR3 is TGTGCCAGCAGTTTCGTACGGCCTTACGAGCAGTACTTC. It translates to CASSFVRPYEQYF.

The chain employs TRBV6-5 and TRBJ2-2, with 9 bases lining up with TRBD2. This CDR3 has 16 residues. The germline V gene encodes CDR1 MNHEY and CDR2 SVGAGI. Trimming removed 10 bases from V and 4 bases from J; junction bases left unmatched: 13. The CDR3 nucleotides are TGTGCCACCCACAGGGACGCGGGAGGGCTCACCGGGGAGCTGTTTTTT. It encodes CATHRDAGGLTGELFF.

The chain is built from TRBV5-1 and TRBJ1-4; a possible D gene is TRBD1 (6 bases). Germline lookup yields CDR1 SGHRS and CDR2 YFSETQ. CDR3 length: 15 amino acids. V lost 0 bases and J 4 bases, leaving 10 bases between the germline ends. The CDR3 spells CASSLGTVGNEKLFF. The CDR3 DNA sequence: TGCGCCAGCAGCTTGGGGACAGTCGGTAATGAAAAACTGTTTTTT.

The count of this clonotype is one. The chain links TRBV20-1 to TRBJ1-2; D not resolved. Germline CDR1 is DFQATT and CDR2 is SNEGSKA (reference sequence). Trimming pared 2 bases from V and 3 bases from J, leaving 10 bases between. The CDR3 spans 13 residues. CDR3 amino acids: CSARTAHHYGYTF. The DNA for the CDR3 is TGCAGTGCTAGAACAGCACACCACTATGGCTACACCTTC.

J is TRBJ2-1 and V is TRBV9, with TRBD2 as a possible D gene (5 bases). V was trimmed by 3 bases and J by 1 base, leaving 8 bases between them. The CDR3 consists of 14 residues. Germline-derived CDR1 and CDR2 are SGDLS and YYNGEE. The CDR3 DNA sequence: TGTGCCAGCAGCGAGCGGACTTCCTACAATGAGCAGTTCTTC. It specifies CASSERTSYNEQFF.

Note on this clonotype: One end of the junction varies from germline; a read error may be responsible. V and J are TRBV20-1 and TRBJ2-7, with 8 bases identical to TRBD2. TRBJ2-5 matches the DNA end more closely, so the J call is doubtful. The CDR3 runs 14 residues. Germline lookup yields CDR1 DFQATT and CDR2 SNEGSKA (reference sequence). The CDR3 DNA is TGCATTGCTAGGAACGCCCGGGGGGGAGAGACCCAGTACTTC. This codes for CIARNARGGETQYF.

The gene calls are TRBV7-2 and TRBJ2-3; D is perhaps TRBD1 (6 bases). CDR1 SGHTA and CDR2 FQGNSA come from the germline V gene. The CDR3 runs to 16 residues. The V and J ends lost 5 bases and 1 base respectively, with 16 bases between them. CDR3 bases: TGTGCCAGCAGCATGTGGAACAGGGAACGCACAGATACGCAGTATTTT. Amino acid sequence: CASSMWNRERTDTQYF.

The chain employs TRBV12-3 or TRBV12-4 and TRBJ2-7, with 9 positions matching TRBD1. The J segment lost 7 bases and the V segment lost 5 bases, leaving 6 bases of the junction unmatched. This CDR3 comprises 13 residues. In DNA form, the CDR3 reads TGTGCCAGCAGTGGGGGGACAGGGCCTGAGCAGTACTTC. Amino acid sequence: CASSGGTGPEQYF.

The chain joins TRBV9 to TRBJ2-3; 7 nucleotides agree with TRBD2. CDR1 is SGDLS, CDR2 YYNGEE, per germline. The CDR3 runs to 15 residues. V was clipped by 0 bases and J by 6 bases; unmatched bases: 7. This chain's CDR3 is CASSVGGGLRDTQYF. CDR3 DNA: TGTGCCAGCAGCGTAGGGGGAGGGCTTCGGGATACGCAGTATTTT. The full variable domain, rest sourced from reference TRBV9 and TRBJ2-3, is DSGVTQTPKHLITATGQRVTLRCSPRSGDLSVYWYQQSLDQGLQFLIQYYNGEERAKGNILERFSAQQFPDLHSELNLSSLELGDSALYFCASSVGGGLRDTQYFGPGTRLTVL.

The chain joins TRBV2 to TRBJ2-7; D gene ambiguous. This CDR3 contains 14 residues. Germline assignment: CDR1 SNHLY and CDR2 FYNNEI. Trimming removed 3 bases at V and 6 bases at J, with 15 bases between. The CDR3 DNA reads TGTGCCAGCAGTGACGGATATGGCACTACCGAGCAGTACTTC. Its translation is CASSDGYGTTEQYF.

On this clonotype itself: With a much larger clone just one base away, this may be a read error. The V and J genes are TRBV29-1 and TRBJ2-5; D is ambiguous. The CDR3 is made up of 13 amino acids. Germline lookup yields CDR1 SQVTM and CDR2 ANQGSEA. CDR3 DNA: TGCAGAGTTGCCAATAGGTACCAAGAGACCCAGTACTTC. It codes for CRVANRYQETQYF.

CDR3 amino acids: CASSLGDGGTDTQYF. Here the CDR3 DNA reads TGTGCCAGCAGTTTGGGGGACGGGGGCACAGATACGCAGTATTTT. The gene calls are TRBV12-3 or TRBV12-4 and TRBJ2-3; tentatively, D is TRBD1 or TRBD2 (5 bases each). V lost 3 bases and J lost 1, with 11 bases in between. The CDR3 contains 15 residues.

The chain links TRBV6-2 or TRBV6-3 to TRBJ2-1; a possible D gene is TRBD1 (5 bases). The germline V gene has CDR1 MNHEY and CDR2 SVGEGT. V was shortened by 4 bases and J by 0 bases, with 16 bases between the two germline ends. There are 17 residues in the CDR3. CDR3 residues: CASSWGMGISSYNEQFF. CDR3 coding DNA: TGTGCCAGCAGTTGGGGCATGGGGATTTCCTCCTACAATGAGCAGTTCTTC.

There are a few counts of this clonotype. CDR3 nucleotide sequence: TGTGCCAGCAGCTTAGTTACCGGGACTGGTGGCTACACCTTC. It specifies CASSLVTGTGGYTF. J is TRBJ1-2 and V is TRBV7-2; D is perhaps TRBD1 (5 bases). Deletions cut 1 base from V and 7 bases from J, with 13 bases between. The CDR3 totals 14 residues. CDR1 and CDR2 from the germline V gene are SGHTA and FQGNSA.

V is TRBV6-5 and J is TRBJ1-2; a possible D gene is TRBD1 (5 bases). Germline assignment: CDR1 MNHEY and CDR2 SVGAGI. The V end was cut by 0 bases, the J end by 4 bases, with 12 bases between. CDR3 size: 15 residues. CDR3 nucleotide sequence: TGTGCCAGCAGTTACTCGTTGGGGCTGATCTATGGCTACACCTTC. Translated: CASSYSLGLIYGYTF.

The J gene is TRBJ2-1, the V gene TRBV9; 8 bases map to TRBD1. The CDR3 length is 15 residues. Trimming removed 0 bases from V and 15 bases from J; junction bases left unmatched: 14. The V gene's germline CDR1 is SGDLS and CDR2 YYNGEE. The CDR3 DNA reads as TGTGCCAGCAGCGTAGGGGACAGGATCCCCTCGAGCCGGTTCTTC. Translation gives CASSVGDRIPSSRFF.

The V call is TRBV12-3 or TRBV12-4, the J call TRBJ1-6, with unresolved D. The CDR3 runs to 12 residues. V dropped 3 bases and J dropped 12 bases, with 9 bases sitting between them. The CDR3 loop reads CASSFQTRPLHF. CDR3 nucleotide sequence: TGTGCCAGCAGTTTTCAAACTCGACCCCTCCACTTT.

V and J are TRBV24-1 and TRBJ2-1; a possible D gene is TRBD2 (5 bases). The CDR3 consists of 16 residues. V dropped 2 bases and J dropped 0 bases, with 10 bases sitting between them. Germline V gene lookup returns CDR1 KGHDR and CDR2 SFDVKD. This chain's CDR3 is CATSDWVAGSYNEQFF. The CDR3 DNA follows: TGTGCCACCAGTGATTGGGTCGCGGGCTCCTACAATGAGCAGTTCTTC.

The chain recombines TRBV12-3 or TRBV12-4 with TRBJ1-1; a possible D gene is TRBD1 (5 bases). V shed 7 bases and J shed 1 base, with 13 bases lying between them. The CDR3 sequence is 14 residues long. CDR3 nucleotides: TGTGCCAGCACGGCGGGGCAAAGGAACACTGAAGCTTTCTTT. Translating gives CASTAGQRNTEAFF.

This clonotype was seen more than once but under ten times. The rearrangement links TRBV12-3 or TRBV12-4 to TRBJ2-7, with D tentatively TRBD2 (6 bases). There are 15 residues in the CDR3. V lost 5 bases and J lost 2, with 16 bases in between. The DNA of the CDR3 is TGTGCCAGCAGTCCCAAGGACGGGGGAGCCTACGAGCAGTACTTC. This gives the protein CASSPKDGGAYEQYF.

This clonotype was observed a few times. This sequence joins TRBV6-1 and TRBJ1-4, with D tentatively TRBD1 (5 bases). V dropped 3 bases and J dropped 10 bases, with 18 bases sitting between them. The CDR3 spans 15 residues. Looked up from germline, CDR1 is MNHNS and CDR2 is SASEGT. CDR3 in amino acids: CASSDPWQGIGKLFF. The CDR3, as DNA: TGTGCCAGCAGTGATCCGTGGCAGGGCATTGGAAAACTGTTTTTT.

This chain links TRBV6-6 with TRBJ2-4; 7 nucleotides align to TRBD2. With the DNA end fitting TRBJ2-7 better, the J assignment may be wrong. Germline CDR1 and CDR2: MNHNY and SVGAGI (reference sequence). CDR3 length equals 17 residues. DNA for the CDR3: TGTGCCAGCAGTTACTCGGGCGGTGGGGCGGGAGAGTACGAGCAGTACTTC. Encoded protein: CASSYSGGGAGEYEQYF.

This clonotype has a handful of counts. The chain combines TRBV27 with TRBJ1-2; D possibly corresponds to TRBD1 (5 bases). This CDR3 spans 13 amino acids. From germline, CDR1 is MNHEY and CDR2 SMNVEV (reference sequence). V lost 4 bases and J 8 bases, leaving 14 bases between the germline ends. Here the CDR3 reads CASSSARGDGYTF. In DNA form, the CDR3 reads TGTGCCAGCAGTTCTGCTAGAGGGGACGGCTACACCTTC.

The V gene is TRBV5-1, the J gene TRBJ2-7, with a tentative D call TRBD2 (5 bases). The CDR3 runs 14 residues. Germline assignment: CDR1 SGHRS and CDR2 YFSETQ. V was cut by 0 bases and J by 4 bases, with 11 bases left in between. CDR3 DNA sequence: TGCGCCAGCAGCTTGGATGGGAGTGCGTACGAGCAGTACTTC. Encoded protein: CASSLDGSAYEQYF.